This TCR beta chain was recovered during a study of T cell responses to AZD1222 COVID-19 vaccine. Remarks on this clone: Its antigen is unidentified.

Broader study findings: Spike-specific TCR breadth and depth grew following two AZD1222 doses. The peak T cell response came first, and repertoires were sampled only after it.

This CDR3 region has 15 residues. The data were produced by immunoSEQ multiplex PCR, yet TCRdb's version contains in-frame clones alone and is incomplete. The sample records about 100,000 clones, approximately 88% being singletons. The rearrangement joins TRBV21-1 to TRBJ1-3; the table gives TRBD1 as D, unverified against the DNA. TRBV21-1 is a pseudogene segment. Here the sequenced sample was peripheral blood, taken on day 0 of AZD1222 vaccination. The TCR comes from an adult in good health. The CDR3 DNA reads as TGTGCCAGCAGCAACGGACAGTGTGCTGGAAACACCATATATTTT. Translated, it gives CASSNGQCAGNTIYF.